This T cell receptor (beta chain) emerged from a study of siplizumab effects on memory and regulatory T cells. This CDR3 is 15 amino acids long. In germline, CDR1 is SQVTM, CDR2 ANQGSEA. Trimming cost V 4 bases and J 2 bases, with 16 bases left between them. Turning to this clone: Its specificity is not known.

In each sample, approximately 100,000 TCR templates were assayed. Generated by immunoSEQ multiplex PCR, the TCRdb table keeps only in-frame clones and is missing some. The repertoire consists of more than 85,000 clones, with 80% to 95% occurring once and the leading ten covering roughly 1.4%. Whole-study results and caveats: Treatment with siplizumab left mappable alloreactive CD4+ clones averaging about 63% Treg-derived, compared with around 29% in controls. An assignable naive or memory phenotype was lacking in roughly 80-96% of proliferating CD4+ or CD8+ clones. Naive T cells looked more diverse than memory cells, and they looked like major contributors to the alloresponse.

The V call is TRBV29-1, the J call TRBJ2-3; no firm D call. The TCR was taken from a human donor in good health. Sequencing input: CD4+ T cells sorted from blood. The CDR3 region is CSVGATYTYTDTQYF. CDR3 DNA: TGCAGCGTTGGGGCCACCTACACTTACACAGATACGCAGTATTTT.